This TCR beta chain stems from a study of esophageal squamous cell carcinoma under preoperative chemotherapy. Findings of the study overall: Clonal contraction, more than amplification, hit abundant clones after paclitaxel-nedaplatin. Post-treatment tumor-infiltrating lymphocytes appeared partly derived from peripheral T cells migrating into the tumor.

TCRdb reprocessed the PCR reads with MiXCR, giving one entry per CDR3 protein. Of about 18,000 distinct CDR3 sequences listed, about half are singletons. Stated time point: after preoperative PTX-NDP chemotherapy. Before surgery, patients were given preoperative paclitaxel-nedaplatin chemotherapy. This clonotype is deemed medium-sized (0.01 to 0.1%). The antigen remains undetermined. The biological material was taken from a patient given preoperative chemotherapy. This TCR came from a human donor with esophageal squamous cell carcinoma. The donor label of this sample is uncertain.

CDR3 protein: CASRYGDTQYF. The CDR3 DNA sequence: TGTGCCAGCAGATACGGGGATACGCAGTATTTT. The rearrangement joins TRBV7-8 to TRBJ2-3; D is unresolved. The CDR3 covers 11 residues. The V end was cut by 6 bases, the J end by 6 bases, with 7 bases between. Germline CDR1 reads SGHVS; CDR2 reads FQNEAQ.